This TCR beta chain derives from a study of T cell responses to AZD1222 COVID-19 vaccine. Findings and caveats of the study: Clonal diversity was possibly underestimated, and white British individuals and females predominated among donors.

In the case of this clone: The target antigen is unknown.

V was trimmed by 5 bases and J by 1 base, leaving 12 bases between them. The CDR3 extends over 14 amino acids. The V gene's germline CDR1 is SGHNT and CDR2 YENEEA. Sequencing was performed with immunoSEQ multiplex PCR; in TCRdb, only in-frame clones are kept and a portion is missing. In the table there are about 100,000 clones, about 86% of which are singletons. Sample: peripheral blood, taken on day 0 of AZD1222 vaccination. The TCR sequence derives from an adult in good health. The V call is TRBV11-3, the J call TRBJ2-7, with D perhaps TRBD1 (6 bases). The CDR3 region is CASSLSTGSYEQYF. Here the CDR3 DNA reads TGTGCCAGCAGCCTCTCGACAGGTTCCTACGAGCAGTACTTC. The whole variable domain, filled in from reference TRBV11-3 and TRBJ2-7, reads EAGVVQSPRYKIIEKKQPVAFWCNPISGHNTLYWYLQNLGQGPELLIRYENEEAVDDSQLPKDRFSAERLKGVDSTLKIQPAELGDSAVYLCASSLSTGSYEQYFGPGTRLTVT.